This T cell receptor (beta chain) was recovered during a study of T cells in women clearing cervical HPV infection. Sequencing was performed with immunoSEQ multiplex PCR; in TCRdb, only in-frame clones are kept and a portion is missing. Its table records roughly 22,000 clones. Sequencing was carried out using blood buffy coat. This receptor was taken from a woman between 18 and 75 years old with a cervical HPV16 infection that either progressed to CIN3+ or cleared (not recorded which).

This chain's CDR3 is CASSPIHPLGTRIEKLFF. Incomplete CDR3 DNA: TGTGCCAGCAGCCCGATTCACCCATTGGGCACCCGGATTGAAAAA. The chain couples TRBV4-2 to TRBJ1-4; D is uncertain. The observed sequence ends 3 residues before the CDR3 terminus, with the missing tail filled in from the germline J gene. V was cut by 4 bases and J by 7 bases, with 25 bases left in between. The germline V gene has CDR1 LGHNA and CDR2 YNFKEQ. The CDR3 is 18 amino acids.